Below are 19 T cell receptor beta chains sequenced from a single sample in a study of cytomegalovirus exposure and HLA in healthy donors. 60 Vbeta and 13 Jbeta primers were used in PCR. Some clones are missing from TCRdb's copy, which holds only in-frame ones; the method was immunoSEQ multiplex PCR. The sample holds roughly 150,000 clones, roughly 80% seen once. Sequencing was carried out using PBMCs. Every receptor here comes from a man between 35 and 55 years old in good health and CMV-seropositive.

This clone was detected only once. The chain recombines TRBV7-2 with TRBJ2-1; the match to TRBD2 covers 11 bases. Germline trimming cut 5 bases from V and 5 bases from J; bases unmatched to any gene: 11. This CDR3 has 17 residues. From germline, CDR1 is SGHTA and CDR2 FQGNSA. The DNA for the CDR3 is TGTGCCAGCAGCCTGCCACGAACTAGCGGGAGCCACAATGAGCAGTTCTTC. This gives the protein CASSLPRTSGSHNEQFF.

J is TRBJ1-6 and V is TRBV28; TRBD1 might be the D (5 bases). The germline V gene has CDR1 MDHEN and CDR2 SYDVKM. This CDR3 contains 16 residues. Trimming took off 2 bases at V and 6 bases at J, with 14 bases between the two ends. The CDR3 coding sequence is TGTGCCAGCAGTTTACCGACAGCCCTAAGTAATTCACCCCTCCACTTT. Protein product: CASSLPTALSNSPLHF.

The rearrangement links TRBV18 to TRBJ2-7; 10 nucleotides agree with TRBD2. The CDR3 totals 15 residues. Unmatched junction bases numbered 4, after V lost 1 base and J lost 4 bases. Germline assignment: CDR1 KGHSH and CDR2 LQKENI. This CDR3 reads CASSPQASGRYEQYF. In DNA form, the CDR3 reads TGTGCCAGCTCACCACAGGCTAGCGGGAGATACGAGCAGTACTTC.

This sequence joins TRBV28 and TRBJ2-5; 7 nucleotides line up with TRBD1. The germline V gene encodes CDR1 MDHEN and CDR2 SYDVKM. There are 13 residues in the CDR3. Losses at the gene ends were 8 bases for V and 4 bases for J; bases not matched to a gene: 7. The CDR3 reads CASRTGDGETQYF. DNA for the CDR3: TGTGCCAGCCGAACAGGGGACGGAGAGACCCAGTACTTC.

The chain links TRBV23-1 to TRBJ1-2; 7 positions match TRBD1. TRBV23-1 carries the ORF label, with uncertain function. After removal of 9 bases from V and 6 bases from J, the junction contained 7 bases not matched to a gene. The CDR3 is 12 residues long. The CDR3 loop is CARKDREDGYTF. CDR3 in DNA: TGCGCCAGAAAAGACAGGGAGGATGGCTACACCTTC.

The V call is TRBV9, the J call TRBJ1-2; D call uncertain. The V and J ends lost 0 bases and 6 bases respectively, with 18 bases between them. The CDR3 has 16 amino acids. Germline V gene lookup returns CDR1 SGDLS and CDR2 YYNGEE. This chain's CDR3 is CASSVVFRSKSDGYTF. CDR3 DNA sequence: TGTGCCAGCAGCGTAGTTTTCCGGTCCAAATCGGATGGCTACACCTTC.

The J gene is TRBJ1-2, the V gene TRBV4-3; TRBD1 is a possible D gene (6 bases). The germline V gene has CDR1 LGHNA and CDR2 YSLEER. This CDR3 spans 16 amino acids. V dropped 0 bases and J dropped 3 bases, with 14 bases sitting between them. CDR3 DNA: TGCGCCAGCAGCCAAGATACGATCAGGGGTGACTATGGCTACACCTTC. This sequence encodes CASSQDTIRGDYGYTF.

J is TRBJ1-2 and V is TRBV29-1; D is uncertain. The CDR3 covers 13 residues. Germline V gene sequence: CDR1 SQVTM, CDR2 ANQGSEA. Trimming removed 6 bases at V and 4 bases at J, with 15 bases between. In DNA form, the CDR3 reads TGCAGCGTGGAGGAGGGCACTCGCTATGGCTACACCTTC. Its translation is CSVEEGTRYGYTF.

The chain has TRBV6-6 and TRBJ2-1; 8 positions agree with TRBD2. CDR1 and CDR2 (germline): MNHNY, SVGAGI (reference sequence). The CDR3 length is 15 residues. J was trimmed by 4 bases and V by 2 bases; bases with no gene match: 4. CDR3 region: CASSYTSGEYNEQFF. In DNA, the CDR3 is TGTGCCAGCAGTTACACTAGCGGAGAATACAATGAGCAGTTCTTC.

The rearrangement links TRBV9 to TRBJ1-1; no firm D call. With 4 bases removed from V and 1 base from J, the gap between germline ends came to 8 bases. This CDR3 contains 13 residues. Germline V gene lookup returns CDR1 SGDLS and CDR2 YYNGEE. CDR3 in amino acids: CASSPRENTEAFF. For the CDR3, the DNA is TGTGCCAGCAGCCCACGGGAGAACACTGAAGCTTTCTTT.

J is TRBJ2-7 and V is TRBV6-5, with 7 bases identical to TRBD2. Trimming removed 8 bases from V and 5 bases from J; junction bases left unmatched: 6. Germline-derived CDR1 and CDR2 are MNHEY and SVGAGI. There are 12 residues in the CDR3. CDR3 sequence: CASSQTSHEQYF. CDR3 bases: TGTGCCAGCTCCCAGACTAGCCACGAGCAGTACTTC.

V is TRBV11-2 and J is TRBJ2-3; 9 bases map to TRBD2. Per the germline V gene, CDR1 is SGHAT and CDR2 is FQNNGV. With V trimmed by 7 bases and J by 4 bases, 6 bases remained unmatched. The CDR3 runs 14 residues. The CDR3 region has the DNA TGTGCCAGCACCTTTAGCGGGAGTGCAGATACGCAGTATTTT. Amino acids: CASTFSGSADTQYF.

The chain uses TRBV28 and TRBJ2-7; possible D gene TRBD1, 6 bases. The CDR3 runs to 14 residues. From germline, CDR1 is MDHEN and CDR2 SYDVKM. V lost 7 bases and J 0 bases, leaving 13 bases between the germline ends. The CDR3 DNA reads TGTGCCAGCAACGACAGGCGTACCTCCTACGAGCAGTACTTC. Protein product: CASNDRRTSYEQYF.

This clone occurred a few times. The genes are TRBV25-1 and TRBJ1-4; no clear D gene. Germline V gene lookup returns CDR1 MGHDK and CDR2 SYGVNS. The CDR3 is 14 residues long. V gave up 4 bases and J gave up 7 bases, with 13 bases separating them. CDR3 loop: CASSGPPSFEKLFF. DNA of the CDR3: TGTGCCAGCAGTGGGCCCCCATCCTTTGAAAAACTGTTTTTT. Looking up the rest from reference TRBV25-1 and TRBJ1-4 gives the full variable domain: EADIYQTPRYLVIGTGKKITLECSQTMGHDKMYWYQQDPGMELHLIHYSYGVNSTEKGDLSSESTVSRIRTEHFPLTLESARPSHTSQYLCASSGPPSFEKLFFGSGTQLSVL.

The chain joins TRBV18 to TRBJ2-7, with TRBD2 matching over 13 bases. V lost 5 bases and J lost 6; bases outside the gene matches: 4. The CDR3 consists of 14 residues. Germline loops: CDR1 KGHSH, CDR2 LQKENI. CDR3 in amino acids: CASSGTSGRVEQYF. The CDR3 nucleotides read TGTGCCAGCTCAGGCACTAGCGGGAGGGTCGAGCAGTACTTC.

The chain carries TRBV29-1 and TRBJ2-3; 8 bases line up with TRBD2. The CDR3 length is 12 residues. With V trimmed by 7 bases and J by 6 bases, 6 bases remained unmatched. Germline V lookup: CDR1 SQVTM, CDR2 ANQGSEA. In DNA form, the CDR3 reads TGCAGCGCTGCGAGCGGGAGCGATACGCAGTATTTT. It codes for CSAASGSDTQYF.

V and J are TRBV19 and TRBJ1-5; D is ambiguous. Trimming stripped 6 bases from V and 9 bases from J, with 15 bases between. The CDR3 spans 13 residues. Germline V lookup: CDR1 LNHDA, CDR2 SQIVND (reference sequence). In DNA form, the CDR3 reads TGTGCCAGTAGATACTACCCCTCGGGGCCCCAGCATTTT. Translated, it gives CASRYYPSGPQHF.

This clone was seen a few times. The J gene is TRBJ2-6, the V gene TRBV18, with 13 bases lining up with TRBD2. This CDR3 region has 20 residues. The junction had 13 bases not matched to a gene; V was cut back by 5 bases and J by 3 bases. Germline CDR1 is KGHSH and CDR2 is LQKENI. DNA for the CDR3: TGTGCCAGCTCAACCCCTACTAGCGGGAGGGCCATCATTGGGGCCAACGTCCTGACTTTC. The encoded protein is CASSTPTSGRAIIGANVLTF.

The V gene is TRBV7-3, the J gene TRBJ2-2; perhaps TRBD2 as D (5 bases). With 4 bases removed from V and 4 bases from J, the gap between germline ends came to 13 bases. This CDR3 is built from 15 residues. Germline V gene lookup returns CDR1 SGHTA and CDR2 FQGTGA. Written as DNA, the CDR3 is TGTGCCAGCAGCTCCGGAGGAACCCTCACCGGGGAGCTGTTTTTT. Translated: CASSSGGTLTGELFF.